These T cell receptor beta chains were read from a single sample in a study of cytomegalovirus exposure and HLA in healthy donors. The table came from immunoSEQ multiplex PCR; TCRdb's copy has only in-frame clones and leaves some out. The table has about 110,000 clones, 55% to 80% seen once. Sequences were obtained from PBMCs. The receptors were sampled from a woman in her 30s in good health and CMV-seronegative. Both conserved end residues are part of each CDR3. D genes are given only for firm matches. Only part of the rows carry a size: once, few, many, or a class if the clone is expanded.

d_gene,j_gene,v_gene,abundance,CDR3nt,CDR3aa
TRBD2,TRBJ2-1,TRBV28,.,TGTGCCAGCAGTTTATTTTCGGGGGAGGGTCTCAATGAGCAGTTCTTC,CASSLFSGEGLNEQFF
.,TRBJ2-2,TRBV7-9,.,TGTGCCAGCAGCACCAGACACGTCGGCGGGGAGCTGTTTTTT,CASSTRHVGGELFF
TRBD1,TRBJ2-7,TRBV5-8,.,TGTGCCAGCAGCGCGAAACAGGGGCCCCTATTTAACGAGCAGTACTTC,CASSAKQGPLFNEQYF
.,TRBJ1-6,TRBV2,few,TGTGCCAGCAGTAGAATCCAGGGTTTTGGGGCCCTCCACTTT,CASSRIQGFGALHF
TRBD2,TRBJ2-1,TRBV7-9,few,TGTGCCAGCAGCTCGGGACTAGCGGGATGGCATGCTGAGCAGTTCTTC,CASSSGLAGWHAEQFF
.,TRBJ2-1,TRBV6-5,once,TGTGCCAGCACCGCAAATTTATTAGCCAATGAGCAGTTCTTC,CASTANLLANEQFF
TRBD2,TRBJ2-1,TRBV6-1,.,TGTGCCAGCACTACGGGACTAGCGGGGTACAATGAGCAGTTCTTC,CASTTGLAGYNEQFF
TRBD1,TRBJ2-3,TRBV18,.,TGTGCCAGCTCCCCCAGGGGGCAAAGAGCCACAGATACGCAGTATTTT,CASSPRGQRATDTQYF
TRBD2,TRBJ2-1,TRBV9,.,TGTGCCAGCAGCGTAGTGGCTAGCGGGAGGGGTGAGCAGTTCTTC,CASSVVASGRGEQFF
.,TRBJ1-4,TRBV18,.,TGTGCCAGCTCACCACGGGTGGGGGCGCGTGAAAAACTGTTTTTT,CASSPRVGAREKLFF
TRBD1,TRBJ2-1,TRBV6-1,.,TGTGCCAGCAGTGAATTGGGACAGGGGACGAATGAGCAGTTCTTC,CASSELGQGTNEQFF
.,TRBJ2-7,TRBV5-5,.,TGTGCCAGCAGCTTATCCATGAGGAGGGCGGGAAGCTCCTACGAGCAGTACTTC,CASSLSMRRAGSSYEQYF
TRBD2,TRBJ2-7,TRBV7-9,.,TGTGCCAGCAGCGAAAGCGGGAGTGGGTCCTACGAGCAGTACTTC,CASSESGSGSYEQYF
.,TRBJ2-7,TRBV9,few,TGTGCCAGCAGCCTGGGCCTCAGCTCCTACGAGCAGTACTTC,CASSLGLSSYEQYF
TRBD2,TRBJ2-7,TRBV6-4,.,TGTGCCAGCAGTGGATCTAGCGGGCGAACCTACGAGCAGTACTTC,CASSGSSGRTYEQYF
TRBD2,TRBJ2-1,TRBV4-2,.,TGTGCCAGCAGCCAAGCTGTAGCGACTAGCGGGGACAATGAGCAGTTCTTC,CASSQAVATSGDNEQFF
.,TRBJ1-2,TRBV9,few,TGTGCCAGCAGCGAACAGGGAGCGCACGGCTACACCTTC,CASSEQGAHGYTF
TRBD1,TRBJ2-7,TRBV2,.,TGTGCCAGCAGGGGACAGGGCACCTACGAGCAGTACTTC,CASRGQGTYEQYF
.,TRBJ2-7,TRBV27,.,TGTGCCACCGGAGACCCTTACGAGCAGTACTTC,CATGDPYEQYF
.,TRBJ2-3,TRBV4-1,.,TGCGCCAGCATTGGGCTTACAGATACGCAGTATTTT,CASIGLTDTQYF
TRBD1,TRBJ2-7,TRBV4-3,.,TGCGCCAGCAGCCAAGACGACAGGGACCGAACCTACGAGCAGTACTTC,CASSQDDRDRTYEQYF
.,TRBJ2-2,TRBV7-9,few,TGTGCCAGCAGCCCCGGACAGAACACCGGGGAGCTGTTTTTT,CASSPGQNTGELFF
.,TRBJ1-5,TRBV19,once,TGTGCCAGTAGAAAAGGGGGTCAGCCCCAGCATTTT,CASRKGGQPQHF
.,TRBJ2-2,TRBV27,.,TGTGCCAGCAGTTTCCCCGGGATCGGCGGGGAGCTGTTTTTT,CASSFPGIGGELFF
.,TRBJ1-1,TRBV4-1,.,TGCGCCAGCAGCCGCTCAGGGGAAGGGAAAGAAGCTTTCTTT,CASSRSGEGKEAFF
.,TRBJ1-1,TRBV29-1,.,TGCAGCGTTGAAGATCGAGGCAGGACTTCTTTCTTT,CSVEDRGRTSFF
TRBD1,TRBJ1-6,TRBV9,.,TGTGCCAGCAGCGCGGTCAGGGGGGATAATTCACCCCTCCACTTT,CASSAVRGDNSPLHF
.,TRBJ1-2,TRBV15,.,TGTGCCACCAGCAGAGAACAGGGAGGGCCTTATGGCTACACCTTC,CATSREQGGPYGYTF
.,TRBJ2-3,TRBV27,.,TGTGCCAGCAACCGGTTCCCCCTCACAGATACGCAGTATTTT,CASNRFPLTDTQYF
.,TRBJ1-1,TRBV6-1,.,TGTGCCAGCAGTGTCCCGGGGGTGGACACTGAAGCTTTCTTT,CASSVPGVDTEAFF
TRBD2,TRBJ2-7,TRBV4-2,.,TGTGCCAGCAGCCAAGGGGGACTAGCGGTCTACGAGCAGTACTTC,CASSQGGLAVYEQYF